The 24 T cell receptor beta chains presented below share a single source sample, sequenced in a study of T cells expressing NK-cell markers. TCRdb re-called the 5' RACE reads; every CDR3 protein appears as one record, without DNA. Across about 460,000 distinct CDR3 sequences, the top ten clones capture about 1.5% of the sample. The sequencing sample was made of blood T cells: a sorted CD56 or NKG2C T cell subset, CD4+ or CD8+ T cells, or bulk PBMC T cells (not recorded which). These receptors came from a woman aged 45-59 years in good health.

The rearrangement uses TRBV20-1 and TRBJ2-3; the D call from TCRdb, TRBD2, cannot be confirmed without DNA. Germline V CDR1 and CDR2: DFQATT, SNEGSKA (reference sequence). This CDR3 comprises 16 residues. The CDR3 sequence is CSAPGGLAGGVDTQYF.

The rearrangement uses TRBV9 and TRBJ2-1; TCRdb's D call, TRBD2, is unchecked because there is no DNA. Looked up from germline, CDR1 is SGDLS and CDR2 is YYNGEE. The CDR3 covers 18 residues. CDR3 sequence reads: CASSVDTGGSGRNNEQFF.

This CDR3 is CAWSPPGGLAGGPGQFF. The V and J genes are TRBV30 and TRBJ2-1; TCRdb lists TRBD2, though no DNA is available to test this call. There are 17 residues in the CDR3. Germline V gives CDR1 GTSNPN, CDR2 SVGIG (reference sequence). Variable domain in full (rest from reference TRBV30 and TRBJ2-1): SQTIHQWPATLVQPVGSPLSLECTVEGTSNPNLYWYRQAAGRGLQLLFYSVGIGQISSEVPQNLSASRPQDRQFILSSKKLLLSDSGFYLCAWSPPGGLAGGPGQFFGPGTRLTVL.

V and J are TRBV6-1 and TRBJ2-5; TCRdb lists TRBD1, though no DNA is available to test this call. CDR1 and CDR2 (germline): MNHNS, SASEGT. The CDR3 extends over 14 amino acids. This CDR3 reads CASRGQGARETQYF.

This CDR3 reads CASSVDPPSGLQETQYF. J is TRBJ2-5 and V is TRBV9; the TCRdb D gene call, TRBD2, has no DNA to confirm it. The CDR3 has 17 residues. Germline CDR1 is SGDLS and CDR2 is YYNGEE.

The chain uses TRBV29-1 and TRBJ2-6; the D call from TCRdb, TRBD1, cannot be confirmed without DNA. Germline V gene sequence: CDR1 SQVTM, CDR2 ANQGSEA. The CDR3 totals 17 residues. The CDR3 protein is CSVEAGRGLSGANVLTF.

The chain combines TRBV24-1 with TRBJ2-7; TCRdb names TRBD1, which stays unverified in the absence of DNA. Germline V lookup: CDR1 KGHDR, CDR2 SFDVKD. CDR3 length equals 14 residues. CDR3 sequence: CATRGQGPPYEQYF.

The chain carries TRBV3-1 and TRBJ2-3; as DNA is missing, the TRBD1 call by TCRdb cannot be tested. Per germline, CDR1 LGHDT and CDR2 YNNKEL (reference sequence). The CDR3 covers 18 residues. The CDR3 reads CASSQDLGTGRITDTQYF.

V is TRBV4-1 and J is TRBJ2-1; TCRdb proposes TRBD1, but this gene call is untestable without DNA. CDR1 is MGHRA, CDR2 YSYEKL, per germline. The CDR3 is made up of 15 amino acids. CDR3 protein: CASSQGQGLHNEQFF.

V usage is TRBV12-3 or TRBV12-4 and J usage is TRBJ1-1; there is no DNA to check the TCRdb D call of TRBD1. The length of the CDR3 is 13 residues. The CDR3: CASRDSNQGGAFF.

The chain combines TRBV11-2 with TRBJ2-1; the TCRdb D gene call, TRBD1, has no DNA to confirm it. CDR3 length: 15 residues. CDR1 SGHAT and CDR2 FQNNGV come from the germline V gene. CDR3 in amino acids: CASSFRVSTYNEQFF. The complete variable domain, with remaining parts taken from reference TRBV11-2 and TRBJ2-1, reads EAGVAQSPRYKIIEKRQSVAFWCNPISGHATLYWYQQILGQGPKLLIQFQNNGVVDDSQLPKDRFSAERLKGVDSTLKIQPAKLEDSAVYLCASSFRVSTYNEQFFGPGTRLTVL.

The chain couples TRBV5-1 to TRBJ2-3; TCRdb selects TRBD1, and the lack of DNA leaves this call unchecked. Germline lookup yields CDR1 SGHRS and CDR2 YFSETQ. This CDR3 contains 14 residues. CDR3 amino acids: CASSLGARRDTQYF.

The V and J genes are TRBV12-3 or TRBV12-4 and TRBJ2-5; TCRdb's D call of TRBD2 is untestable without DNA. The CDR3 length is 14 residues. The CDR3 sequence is CASSLTRGGETQYF.

The CDR3 protein is CASSKGDSPTGELFF. The J gene is TRBJ2-2, the V gene TRBV5-1; TCRdb proposes TRBD1, but this gene call is untestable without DNA. The CDR3 is made up of 15 amino acids. Germline V gives CDR1 SGHRS, CDR2 YFSETQ. The full variable domain, its missing parts supplied by reference TRBV5-1 and TRBJ2-2, is KAGVTQTPRYLIKTRGQQVTLSCSPISGHRSVSWYQQTPGQGLQFLFEYFSETQRNKGNFPGRFSGRQFSNSRSEMNVSTLELGDSALYLCASSKGDSPTGELFFGEGSRLTVL.

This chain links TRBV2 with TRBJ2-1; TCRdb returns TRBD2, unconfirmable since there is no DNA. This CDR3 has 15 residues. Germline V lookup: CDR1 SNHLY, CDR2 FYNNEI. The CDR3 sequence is CASTRLAGESREQFF.

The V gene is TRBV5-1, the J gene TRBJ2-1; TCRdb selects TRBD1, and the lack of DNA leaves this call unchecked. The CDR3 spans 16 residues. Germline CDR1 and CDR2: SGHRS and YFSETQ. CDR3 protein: CASSPRGATGSNEQFF.

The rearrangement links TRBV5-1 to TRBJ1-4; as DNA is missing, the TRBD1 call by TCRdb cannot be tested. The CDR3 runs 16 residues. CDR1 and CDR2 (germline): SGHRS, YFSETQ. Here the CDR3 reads CASRGQGGTTNEKLFF.

The CDR3 region is CASSPSRLAGEVDTQYF. V and J are TRBV18 and TRBJ2-3; TCRdb calls TRBD2, which cannot be checked without DNA. CDR1 and CDR2 from the germline V gene are KGHSH and LQKENI. The CDR3 has 17 residues.

The CDR3 protein is CASSFFKATDTQYF. This rearrangement joins TRBV7-3 to TRBJ2-3. Germline V gives CDR1 SGHTA, CDR2 FQGTGA. The length of the CDR3 is 14 residues.

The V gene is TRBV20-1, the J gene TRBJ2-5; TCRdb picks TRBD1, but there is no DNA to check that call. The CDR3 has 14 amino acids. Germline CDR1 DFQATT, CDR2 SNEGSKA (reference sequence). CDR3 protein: CSAREFGHPGTQYF.

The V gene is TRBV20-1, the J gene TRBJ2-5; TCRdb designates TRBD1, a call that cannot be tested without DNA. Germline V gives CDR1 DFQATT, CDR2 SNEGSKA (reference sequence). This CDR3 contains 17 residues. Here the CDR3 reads CSAPTGLGAGWEETQYF.

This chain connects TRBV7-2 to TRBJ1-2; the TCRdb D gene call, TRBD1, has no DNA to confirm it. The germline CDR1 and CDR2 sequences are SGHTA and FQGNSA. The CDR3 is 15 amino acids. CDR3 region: CASSVGGDRPYGYTF.

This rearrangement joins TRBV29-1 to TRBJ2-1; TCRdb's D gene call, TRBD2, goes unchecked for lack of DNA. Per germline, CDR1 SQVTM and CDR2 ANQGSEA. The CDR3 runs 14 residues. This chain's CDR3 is CSVDRAGNYNEQFF.

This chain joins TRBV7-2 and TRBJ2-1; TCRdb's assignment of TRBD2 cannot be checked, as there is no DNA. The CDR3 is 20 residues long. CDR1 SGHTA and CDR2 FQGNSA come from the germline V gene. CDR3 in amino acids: CASSYGPRASGSRSYNEQFF.